The sequence of this T cell receptor (beta chain) was determined in a study of cytomegalovirus exposure and HLA in healthy donors (dated by TCRdb to 2016 to 2017). Some background on the complete study: In an earlier analysis of approximately 500 of the donors, 276 Gb of sequence data and approximately 100 million unique TCR beta sequences from about 190 million T cells were reported. Five DR-DQ haplotypes were treated as single units for association and clustering because of strong linkage in the cohort. On average, 235,054 unique TCR beta nucleotide sequences were sequenced per donor among about 400 genotyped donors of the cohort, with 15% to 20% of those sequences being non-productive. A later genetic analysis used genome-wide SNP genotypes for about three fifths of the 666 donors, treating that subset as a discovery cohort. The number of donors typed differed by locus, with roughly 620-630 for A, B, C, DRB1 and DQB1, around 500 for DQA1, nearly 610 for DPA1, and 400 to 490 for DPB1. HLA typing included class I and class II loci at four-digit resolution. Donor age, sex, ethnicity and CMV serostatus were compiled alongside the repertoire data. Of the approximately 400 genotyped donors, about 84% fell in the genetic ancestry cluster associated with self-reported Caucasian donors. Approximately 310 gigabases of sequencing data and approximately 93 million unique TCR sequences were included in an early release covering roughly 600 HLA-typed donors. To predict cytomegalovirus infection status, the study brought together high-throughput TCR immunosequencing, statistical association of individual TCRs with disease status, and machine learning. In the later analysis, no new phenotypic data were used to find candidate immune exposures; instead, reliance was placed on TCR beta sequences and their occurrence across donors. In addition to the first cohort of 666 subjects, a separate validation cohort of some 120 different subjects was used. The study used immunosequencing to profile the T cell repertoires of some 600 subjects and linked those repertoires to cytomegalovirus serostatus. All discovery cohort repertoires had been generated on a single sequencing platform. A later analysis re-analyzed previously published TCR beta repertoires from 660 or so donors and added high-resolution HLA genotyping to study TCR occurrence patterns. The study was designed to test whether signatures of past pathogen exposure could be identified by cataloging public T cell receptors. An earlier analysis of more than 450 of the donors used high-throughput TCR beta sequencing to judge whether each TCR beta V gene segment behaved as functional or pseudogenic.

Relative to germline, V is 7 bases shorter and J is 6 bases shorter, with 17 bases between their ends. According to the germline V gene, CDR1 reads SGHRS and CDR2 reads YFSETQ. The CDR3, cysteine through phenylalanine, is 14 amino acids long. Just the 42-base CDR3 DNA is kept, in frame starting at base 1. Regarding this clone: The antigen it recognizes is unknown. No per-base quality is available; no much larger clone lies one base away.

The investigation overall reported the following: A few of the identified cytomegalovirus-associated TCR beta chains were confirmed in vitro to be specific for cytomegalovirus antigens. Most TCR sequences were observed very rarely across donors, whereas some public TCRs were present in many individuals. A later genetic analysis associated a missense DCLRE1C variant with V-gene and J-gene trimming of TCR beta chains, and an independent cohort replicated the association. In a later analysis, TCR association rates were found to vary across HLA loci, with the most associated TCRs seen for DRB1 alleles and the fewest for HLA-C alleles. In a later analysis, over 15,000 TCR beta sequences were associated with specific HLA alleles at a false discovery rate of 0.05. An earlier analysis of approximately 500 of the donors showed that most TCR beta V segments appeared in productive rearrangements either about 87% or about 30% of the time, which broadly matched IMGT annotations. When HLA alleles, especially DR and DQ, strongly co-occurred, attributing TCR associations to individual alleles was difficult. According to a later analysis, most CMV-associated TCR beta chains appeared to be HLA-restricted, and the HLA associations seemed to be driven largely by CMV exposure. The study listed 150 to 200 TCR beta chains as associated with cytomegalovirus. The earlier analysis of almost 600 of the donors excluded seventeen rarely observed V segments, including chromosome 9 orphons, because counts were too low. CMV serostatus was the only immune exposure information available for the cohort. A further reported finding was that TCR beta sequences accurately predicted the HLA-A and HLA-B alleles for most subjects in the first cohort. According to a later genetic analysis, donors in an Asian-associated ancestry cluster had fewer N-insertions in productive TCRs than the approximately 610-donor mean. A later analysis reported that several top co-occurrence clusters appeared linked to parvovirus B19, influenza, CMV and Epstein-Barr virus. Correlated functional status among segregating V segments might be attributable to linkage disequilibrium, but an unknown experimental factor could not be ruled out. Only TCR beta chains were sequenced in this cohort, and the absence of alpha or paired-chain data limited detectable features. According to the authors, the approach could potentially be generalized to other disease states and immunological phenotypes. The classifier was reported to diagnose cytomegalovirus status with high specificity and sensitivity in both the original and validation cohorts. The presence/absence analyses assumed that sequencing depth was roughly uniform across donors, and that assumption may not be true. The 87-base-pair reads could not distinguish some IMGT-functional V segments, including TRBV6-2 and TRBV6-3, so those segments were excluded. Compared with equally common non-associated chains, HLA-associated TCR beta chains in a later analysis were more clonally expanded and had lower generation probabilities. HLA typing was unavailable for some donors at each locus, so association tests used only the typed subset. A cluster of highly shared sequence variants was judged likely to be a technical artifact of the sequencing pipeline.

In total, around 600 healthy bone marrow donors made up the cohort. All cohort members were sampled while nominally healthy, although unrecorded immune exposures were likely present. The donor tested CMV seropositive, placing the donor among the roughly 300 seropositive members of the cohort. Each donor provided a peripheral blood sample, and peripheral blood mononuclear cells were used for TCR beta sequencing. The Qiagen DNeasy Blood Extraction Kit was used to extract genomic DNA from the blood cell samples. The library came from the immunoSEQ multiplex PCR assay. A mixture of 60 forward primers for TCR Vbeta segments and 13 reverse primers for TCR Jbeta segments was used in the multiplex PCR. A multiplex PCR assay on genomic DNA amplified the CDR3 region of rearranged TCR beta genes. The Illumina HiSeq System was used to sequence the amplified TCR beta libraries as 87-base-pair reads. Turning to the authors' computational methods: In a later analysis, tens of millions of unique TCR beta chains were counted across the 690 or so repertoires, and roughly 11 million of these chains were shared by at least two donors. A nearest-neighbor algorithm error-corrected the raw reads and collapsed the reads into unique sequences, merging closely related sequences to remove PCR and sequencing errors. CDR3 sequences were aligned to IMGT reference sequences to assign V, D and J gene segments. For a sequence to be retained, at least a six-nucleotide match to both a V gene segment and a J gene segment was required. A rearrangement was called productive if the CDR3 had no stop codons and remained in frame with V and J, and every other rearrangement was called non-productive. CDR3 was defined according to IMGT convention as the region running from the second conserved V-encoded cysteine to the conserved J-encoded phenylalanine. In an earlier analysis of around 640 of the donors, sequences lacking an unambiguous match to a single V gene segment were excluded. In an earlier analysis of more than 500 of the donors, a V segment was called functional when productive rearrangements were above 56.7%, and segregating when the standard deviation between donors exceeded 5%. A statistical classification framework was built for diagnosing cytomegalovirus status from the catalog of TCR beta chain sequences. In a later analysis, V and J genes were assigned by comparing TCR nucleotide sequences against IMGT/GENE-DB human TR gene sequences. A later analysis assigned CDR3 sequences and most-parsimonious VDJ recombination scenarios with the TCRdist pipeline. In a later analysis, each TCR beta chain was defined by its CDR3 amino acid sequence together with its V-gene family, and reads lacking a unique V-gene family were excluded. In a later analysis, 550 to 650 highly shared, low-generation-probability nucleotide sequences were removed to address suspected cross-contamination and a sequencing artifact. A later analysis calculated a clonal expansion index for each public chain from normalized within-repertoire ranks of inferred template counts. A later analysis computed generation probabilities with a VDJ recombination model fitted to out-of-frame rearrangements, and checked the results against IGoR. In a later analysis, TCR-TCR, TCR-HLA and TCR-CMV co-occurrence was scored with hypergeometric tests, and a repertoire-size bias correction was applied to TCR pairs. To estimate false discovery rates, a later analysis permuted the HLA or CMV assignments 20 times. A later analysis grouped co-occurring TCRs with DBSCAN, adding TCRdist sequence similarity when clustering within HLA-allele-positive subsets. Repertoires with fewer than 30,000 or more than 120,000 public chains, plus five repertoires with anomalous nucleotide sharing, were excluded from co-occurrence clustering. This immuneACCESS table, as held by TCRdb, lists in-frame sequences with V and J called but not all clones. Of the missing ones, under half trace to an unresolved V gene in checked studies; the others have no known cause. D and trimming were read from the DNA, whereas the V and J calls and clone size are those reported in that table. Counted in this sample were about 150,000 clones; around 75% of them appeared once. Clones ranked in the top ten supply approximately 7.7% of the sample.

What was sequenced was PBMCs. The TCR was taken from a man under 40 in good health and CMV-seropositive. The sequence joins TRBV5-1 to TRBJ2-1, and perhaps TRBD2 as D gene, on 6 matching bases. The CDR3 protein: CASHPGLQGNEQFF. The base sequence is TGCGCCAGCCATCCGGGACTCCAAGGCAATGAGCAGTTCTTC.